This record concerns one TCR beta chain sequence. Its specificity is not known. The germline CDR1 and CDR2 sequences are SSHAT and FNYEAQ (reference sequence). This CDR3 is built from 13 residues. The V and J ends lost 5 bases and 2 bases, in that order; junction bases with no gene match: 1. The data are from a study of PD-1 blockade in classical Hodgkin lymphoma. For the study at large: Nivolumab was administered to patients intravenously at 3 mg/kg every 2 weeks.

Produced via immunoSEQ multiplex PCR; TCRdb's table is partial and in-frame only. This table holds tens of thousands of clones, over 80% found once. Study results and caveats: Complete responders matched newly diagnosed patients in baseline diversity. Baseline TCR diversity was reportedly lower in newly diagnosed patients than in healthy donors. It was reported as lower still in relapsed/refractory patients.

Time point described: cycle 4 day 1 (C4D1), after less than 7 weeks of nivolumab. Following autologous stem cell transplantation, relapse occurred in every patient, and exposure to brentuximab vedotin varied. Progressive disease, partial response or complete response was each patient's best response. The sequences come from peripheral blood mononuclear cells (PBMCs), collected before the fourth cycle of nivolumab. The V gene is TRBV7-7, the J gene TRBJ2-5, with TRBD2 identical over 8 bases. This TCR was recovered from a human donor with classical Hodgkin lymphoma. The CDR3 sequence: CASSRGGQETQYF. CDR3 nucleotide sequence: TGTGCCAGCAGCCGGGGGGGACAAGAGACCCAGTACTTC.